Listed below are T cell receptor beta chains from one sample, sequenced in a study of CD8+CD57+ T cells in acquired aplastic anemia. One entry per CDR3 protein, called by TCRdb with MiXCR from the reads. The table includes about 180,000 distinct CDR3 sequences, approximately 48% detected once. Material for sequencing was sorted CD4+, CD8+, or CD8+CD57+ T cells (not recorded which) from PBMCs. These receptors all come from a human donor with aplastic anemia. Each CDR3 is given with its conserved first and last residue. The D gene is left open where the match is weak. Not all rows give a size; the values are once, few, many and, for expanded clones, a class.

j_call: TRBJ2-7
d_call: .
v_call: TRBV7-8
clone_size: few
cdr3_aa: CASSLAESYEQYF
cdr3_nt: TGTGCCAGCAGCTTAGCTGAGTCCTACGAGCAGTACTTC

j_call: TRBJ2-3
d_call: .
v_call: TRBV5-6
clone_size: .
cdr3_aa: CAGSPSEEYTDTQYF
cdr3_nt: TGTGCCGGCAGCCCTAGCGAAGAATACACAGATACGCAGTATTTT

j_call: TRBJ2-1
d_call: .
v_call: TRBV2
clone_size: many
cdr3_aa: CASTPGSNEQFF
cdr3_nt: TGTGCCAGCACCCCGGGATCCAATGAGCAGTTCTTC

j_call: TRBJ1-6
d_call: .
v_call: TRBV2
clone_size: .
cdr3_aa: CASRAQQGWNSPLHF
cdr3_nt: TGTGCCAGCAGAGCACAACAGGGATGGAATTCACCCCTCCACTTT

j_call: TRBJ1-4
d_call: .
v_call: TRBV20-1
clone_size: many
cdr3_aa: CSARVLSRGDEKLFF
cdr3_nt: TGCAGTGCTAGAGTATTAAGTCGGGGAGATGAAAAACTGTTTTTT

j_call: TRBJ2-5
d_call: .
v_call: TRBV24-1
clone_size: once
cdr3_aa: CATSDLRGETQYF
cdr3_nt: TGTGCCACCAGTGATTTGCGGGGCGAGACCCAGTACTTC

j_call: TRBJ2-1
d_call: .
v_call: TRBV10-1
clone_size: .
cdr3_aa: CASSEVGGENEQFF
cdr3_nt: TGCGCCAGCAGTGAGGTAGGGGGGGAAAATGAGCAGTTCTTC

j_call: TRBJ2-5
d_call: .
v_call: TRBV15
clone_size: .
cdr3_aa: CATSRGQRDNRETQYF
cdr3_nt: TGTGCCACCAGCAGAGGCCAGAGAGACAACCGAGAGACCCAGTACTTC

j_call: TRBJ2-1
d_call: .
v_call: TRBV25-1
clone_size: few
cdr3_aa: CASSQRGGSYNEQFF
cdr3_nt: TGTGCCAGCAGCCAACGGGGAGGCTCCTACAATGAGCAGTTCTTC

j_call: TRBJ2-3
d_call: .
v_call: TRBV2
clone_size: once
cdr3_aa: CASSESFMGGTDTQCF
cdr3_nt: TGTGCCAGCAGTGAGTCTTTCATGGGTGGCACAGATACGCAGTGTTTT

j_call: TRBJ1-5
d_call: .
v_call: TRBV19
clone_size: .
cdr3_aa: CASSIRLDGVGYSNQPQHF
cdr3_nt: TGTGCCAGTAGTATAAGGTTGGATGGTGTGGGTTATAGCAATCAGCCCCAGCATTTT

j_call: TRBJ2-7
d_call: .
v_call: TRBV20-1
clone_size: few
cdr3_aa: CSASGFSSTF
cdr3_nt: TGCAGTGCTTCAGGGTTTAGCTCTACATTC

j_call: TRBJ2-5
d_call: .
v_call: TRBV6-1
clone_size: many
cdr3_aa: CASSEDWNSHQETQYF
cdr3_nt: TGTGCCAGCAGTGAAGATTGGAATAGCCACCAAGAGACCCAGTACTTC

j_call: TRBJ1-6
d_call: .
v_call: TRBV6-5
clone_size: .
cdr3_aa: CASSSPSDSPYPPLHF
cdr3_nt: TGTGCCAGCAGTTCCCCGTCCGACAGTCCATATCCACCCCTCCACTTT

j_call: TRBJ1-1
d_call: TRBD1
v_call: TRBV5-1
clone_size: many
cdr3_aa: CASRSGQGGVTEAFF
cdr3_nt: TGCGCCAGCAGGTCCGGACAGGGGGGGGTTACTGAAGCTTTCTTT

j_call: TRBJ2-7
d_call: .
v_call: TRBV10-3
clone_size: .
cdr3_aa: CAISLGTWIYEQYF
cdr3_nt: TGTGCCATCTCTCTCGGGACATGGATTTACGAGCAGTACTTC

j_call: TRBJ2-1
d_call: TRBD2
v_call: TRBV5-1
clone_size: .
cdr3_aa: CASSLLGLAPIEQFF
cdr3_nt: TGCGCCAGCAGCTTGTTGGGACTAGCGCCGATCGAGCAGTTCTTC

j_call: TRBJ1-1
d_call: .
v_call: TRBV20-1
clone_size: .
cdr3_aa: CSADRPTNTEAFF
cdr3_nt: TGCAGTGCCGACAGACCGACGAACACTGAAGCTTTCTTT

j_call: TRBJ2-2
d_call: .
v_call: TRBV7-8
clone_size: many
cdr3_aa: CASSESGRNTGELFF
cdr3_nt: TGTGCCAGCAGCGAATCGGGGCGGAACACCGGGGAGCTGTTTTTT

j_call: TRBJ1-6
d_call: .
v_call: TRBV28
clone_size: .
cdr3_aa: CASSSGGQGSNSPLHF
cdr3_nt: TGTGCCAGCAGTAGCGGAGGGCAGGGAAGCAATTCACCCCTCCACTTT

j_call: TRBJ2-7
d_call: TRBD2
v_call: TRBV11-2
clone_size: .
cdr3_aa: CASSIRGLAASYEQYF
cdr3_nt: TGTGCCAGCAGCATCCGGGGACTAGCGGCCTCCTACGAGCAGTACTTC

j_call: TRBJ2-3
d_call: .
v_call: TRBV4-3
clone_size: many
cdr3_aa: CASSQDAGTGGLWTQYF
cdr3_nt: TGCGCCAGCAGCCAAGATGCAGGGACTGGGGGGCTGTGGACGCAGTATTTT

j_call: TRBJ2-1
d_call: .
v_call: TRBV7-9
clone_size: many
cdr3_aa: CASRTQGKNEQFF
cdr3_nt: TGTGCCAGCAGAACCCAAGGGAAGAATGAGCAGTTCTTC

j_call: TRBJ2-7
d_call: .
v_call: TRBV20-1
clone_size: once
cdr3_aa: CSASGLDGSSYEQYF
cdr3_nt: TGCAGTGCTAGTGGTTTGGACGGGAGCTCCTACGAGCAGTACTTC

j_call: TRBJ2-5
d_call: TRBD2
v_call: TRBV6-1
clone_size: many
cdr3_aa: CASSEALAGGKETQYF
cdr3_nt: TGTGCCAGCAGTGAAGCGCTAGCGGGGGGAAAAGAGACCCAGTACTTC

j_call: TRBJ2-2
d_call: .
v_call: TRBV6-2/TRBV6-3
clone_size: .
cdr3_aa: CASRKGQINTGELFF
cdr3_nt: TGTGCCAGCAGGAAAGGACAGATTAACACCGGGGAGCTGTTTTTT

j_call: TRBJ2-1
d_call: TRBD2
v_call: TRBV5-1
clone_size: .
cdr3_aa: CASSRTSGNTYNEQFF
cdr3_nt: TGCGCCAGCAGCCGGACTAGCGGGAACACCTACAATGAGCAGTTCTTC

j_call: TRBJ1-3
d_call: .
v_call: TRBV9
clone_size: .
cdr3_aa: CASSVGQNSGNTIYF
cdr3_nt: TGTGCCAGCAGTGTCGGACAGAACTCTGGAAACACCATATATTTT

j_call: TRBJ2-7
d_call: .
v_call: TRBV11-2
clone_size: .
cdr3_aa: CASSFGVGTYEQYF
cdr3_nt: TGTGCCAGCAGCTTTGGGGTGGGTACCTACGAGCAGTACTTC

j_call: TRBJ1-1
d_call: TRBD1
v_call: TRBV10-2
clone_size: few
cdr3_aa: CASSVTGDLNTEAFF
cdr3_nt: TGCGCCAGCAGTGTGACAGGGGACCTGAACACTGAAGCTTTCTTT

j_call: TRBJ2-3
d_call: TRBD2
v_call: TRBV24-1
clone_size: .
cdr3_aa: CATSLPGGFDTQYF
cdr3_nt: TGTGCCACCAGTTTGCCGGGAGGCTTCGATACGCAGTATTTT

j_call: TRBJ2-1
d_call: TRBD2
v_call: TRBV11-2
clone_size: .
cdr3_aa: CASSLTSGRANEQFF
cdr3_nt: TGTGCCAGCAGCTTAACTAGCGGGAGGGCCAATGAGCAGTTCTTC

j_call: TRBJ1-1
d_call: .
v_call: TRBV2
clone_size: .
cdr3_aa: CASRFDRIDEAFF
cdr3_nt: TGTGCCAGCAGGTTCGACAGAATCGATGAAGCTTTCTTT

j_call: TRBJ2-2
d_call: TRBD2
v_call: TRBV7-3
clone_size: many
cdr3_aa: CASSPGGRGTGELFF
cdr3_nt: TGTGCCAGCAGCCCGGGGGGGCGGGGCACCGGGGAGCTGTTTTTT

j_call: TRBJ1-1
d_call: .
v_call: TRBV15
clone_size: many
cdr3_aa: CATSRGTNTEAFF
cdr3_nt: TGTGCCACCAGCAGAGGCACGAACACTGAAGCTTTCTTT

j_call: TRBJ2-5
d_call: .
v_call: TRBV24-1
clone_size: few
cdr3_aa: CATSDDDNQETQYF
cdr3_nt: TGTGCCACCAGTGATGACGACAACCAAGAGACCCAGTACTTC

j_call: TRBJ2-1
d_call: .
v_call: TRBV29-1
clone_size: .
cdr3_aa: CSVELGTGISQFF
cdr3_nt: TGCAGCGTTGAATTAGGAACAGGTATCTCCCAGTTCTTC

j_call: TRBJ1-2
d_call: .
v_call: TRBV15
clone_size: .
cdr3_aa: CATSSGGPRGYGYTF
cdr3_nt: TGTGCCACCAGCAGTGGGGGGCCCCGGGGCTATGGCTACACCTTC

j_call: TRBJ2-7
d_call: TRBD2
v_call: TRBV9
clone_size: few
cdr3_aa: CASSVASGGYEQYF
cdr3_nt: TGTGCCAGCAGCGTAGCTAGCGGGGGTTACGAGCAGTACTTC

j_call: TRBJ2-7
d_call: TRBD1
v_call: TRBV6-5
clone_size: once
cdr3_aa: CASSYSRTGGLEQYF
cdr3_nt: TGTGCCAGCAGTTACTCCCGGACAGGGGGGCTCGAGCAGTACTTC

j_call: TRBJ1-1
d_call: .
v_call: TRBV10-3
clone_size: .
cdr3_aa: CAIRASPNTEAFF
cdr3_nt: TGTGCCATCAGGGCTTCCCCGAACACTGAAGCTTTCTTT

j_call: TRBJ2-7
d_call: .
v_call: TRBV6-1
clone_size: many
cdr3_aa: CASRTAGTLAYEQYF
cdr3_nt: TGTGCCAGCAGGACCGCGGGCACTCTGGCCTACGAGCAGTACTTC

j_call: TRBJ1-2
d_call: .
v_call: TRBV20-1
clone_size: .
cdr3_aa: CSATLGVSGYTF
cdr3_nt: TGCAGTGCTACCCTAGGGGTTTCTGGCTACACCTTC

j_call: TRBJ2-1
d_call: .
v_call: TRBV7-6
clone_size: .
cdr3_aa: CASSLVPFQEQFF
cdr3_nt: TGTGCCAGCAGCTTGGTACCCTTCCAAGAGCAGTTCTTC

j_call: TRBJ2-3
d_call: TRBD1
v_call: TRBV12-3/TRBV12-4
clone_size: many
cdr3_aa: CASTDGDSQFASTDTQYF
cdr3_nt: TGTGCCAGCACCGATGGGGACAGCCAATTTGCTAGCACAGATACGCAGTATTTT

j_call: TRBJ1-1
d_call: TRBD1
v_call: TRBV7-9
clone_size: .
cdr3_aa: CASSFRQGYEAFF
cdr3_nt: TGTGCCAGCAGCTTCCGACAGGGTTACGAAGCTTTCTTT

j_call: TRBJ2-5
d_call: TRBD2
v_call: TRBV10-1
clone_size: .
cdr3_aa: CASSPYPGLAGIVQETQYF
cdr3_nt: TGCGCCAGCAGTCCTTACCCGGGACTAGCGGGAATAGTACAAGAGACCCAGTACTTC

j_call: TRBJ1-1
d_call: TRBD1
v_call: TRBV20-1
clone_size: many
cdr3_aa: CRSGQGITEAFF
cdr3_nt: TGCAGATCCGGACAGGGCATCACTGAAGCTTTCTTT

j_call: TRBJ2-1
d_call: .
v_call: TRBV7-9
clone_size: many
cdr3_aa: CASSAGTPVDEQFF
cdr3_nt: TGTGCCAGCAGCGCCGGGACACCGGTCGATGAGCAGTTCTTC

j_call: TRBJ1-1
d_call: .
v_call: TRBV20-1
clone_size: many
cdr3_aa: CSAGPSGDHTEAFF
cdr3_nt: TGCAGTGCTGGACCCAGTGGGGATCACACTGAAGCTTTCTTT

j_call: TRBJ2-1
d_call: .
v_call: TRBV10-1
clone_size: .
cdr3_aa: CASRPRYNEQFF
cdr3_nt: TGCGCCTCCCGGCCCCGGTACAATGAGCAGTTCTTC

j_call: TRBJ2-7
d_call: .
v_call: TRBV20-1
clone_size: once
cdr3_aa: CSAGRACSPYEQYF
cdr3_nt: TGCAGTGCTGGACGGGCGTGCTCTCCCTACGAGCAGTACTTC

j_call: TRBJ2-7
d_call: TRBD1
v_call: TRBV11-1
clone_size: .
cdr3_aa: CASSRTGDRGSYEQYF
cdr3_nt: TGTGCCAGCAGCCGGACGGGGGACAGGGGCTCCTACGAGCAGTACTTC

j_call: TRBJ2-5
d_call: .
v_call: TRBV4-1
clone_size: many
cdr3_aa: CASSLSGTDETQYF
cdr3_nt: TGCGCCAGCAGCCTTAGCGGGACAGATGAGACCCAGTACTTC